The entry below gives a single T cell receptor (beta chain) sequence along with its context. What this receptor recognizes is not known. A read error may account for a junction end that differs from germline. The CDR3 goes from the cysteine to the phenylalanine over 16 residues. Of the read, only the CDR3 DNA is kept; its 48 bases are in frame from base 1. Based on the germline V gene (reference sequence), the CDR1 and CDR2 sequences are MNHEY and SMNVEV. The library was made by multiplex PCR. Reads for this sample came from an Illumina HiSeq 4000. To build TCR beta libraries, CDR3 regions were amplified by Arm-PCR using iRepertoire HTBI primers. PCR products were gel purified before sequencing. The authors' analysis ran thus. A total of around 59 TRBV and 14 TRBJ segments were identified across samples and were used for gene usage analysis of CDR3 amino acid clonotypes. COPE and FqMerger were used to merge the filtered high-quality paired reads into contigs. BLAST was used to align contigs to the IMGT TRBV, TRBD and TRBJ reference genes, and CDR3 was defined following IMGT. Highly expanded clones were defined as clonotypes with a frequency above 0.1%. Repertoire diversity was measured by Shannon entropy, and V-J evenness by the Gini coefficient. A clonotype was considered public if more than one individual shared it. TCRdb took the public reads, trimmed them with fastp at Q25, ran MiXCR for clone calling and kept in-frame beta chains. Each CDR3 protein appears once, grouped with its most common genes and DNA. For this entry, the V and J calls and clone size follow TCRdb and not the study's own pipeline. In this sample the table shows about 430,000 distinct CDR3 sequences, 20% to 25% of which occur a single time. The ten largest make up roughly 13% of the sample.

Per the publication, the time point label means: persistent/refractory GD, antithyroid drugs over 5 years with positive TRAb. RNA was extracted from PBMCs in TRIzol for both TCR sequencing and RNA sequencing. The diagnosis of Graves' disease was made according to American Thyroid Association guidelines. Recruitment of patients was carried out at an endocrinology department in Xi'an, China. From each patient, around 9 milliliters of peripheral blood was collected into an EDTA anticoagulant tube. Ficoll Paque Plus density gradient separation was used to isolate PBMCs, and no additional T cell sorting was done. An Agilent 2100 Bioanalyzer and agarose gel were used to check RNA quality, and a NanoDrop 2000 was used to measure RNA concentration. The entry originates in a study of regulatory T cells in long-lasting Graves disease (dated by TCRdb to the early 2020s). About the investigation overall: Persistent Graves' disease was defined as antithyroid drug treatment for over 5 years with persistently positive TSH receptor autoantibodies. On average, persistent Graves' disease patients in the clinical cohort had been on antithyroid drugs for about 9.3 years. This study used TCR sequencing and RNA sequencing of peripheral blood to compare persistent Graves' disease patients against newly diagnosed Graves' disease patients. The study was conducted in China and was registered as a clinical trial. A total of some 35 samples underwent TCR sequencing, from about 13 patients with persistent Graves' disease and roughly 20 patients with newly diagnosed Graves' disease.

Study-level results and caveats: Compared with newly diagnosed patients, patients with persistent Graves' disease had lower TCR Shannon entropy and fewer highly expanded clones, which suggests clonal expansion. More public clonotypes were shared among persistent patients (roughly 2,700) than among newly diagnosed patients (966). Sequencing and analysis were restricted to the TCR beta chain. TRBV28, TRBJ1-2 and TRBJ2-5 were preferentially used in persistent disease, while TRBV20-1 and TRBJ2-1 were favored in newly diagnosed disease. The study examined only peripheral blood because the primary lesion, thyroid tissue, could not be accessed. As a limitation, the authors acknowledged that the small sample size may reduce accuracy.

The source of this sequence is a female donor with Graves disease. The chain is assembled from TRBV27 and TRBJ2-2, and 7 junction bases match TRBD2. This specimen was peripheral blood mononuclear cells (PBMCs), taken when the disease was refractory, from a patient treated with antithyroid drugs. The CDR3 amino acid sequence is: CVSSQGLVESTGELFF. Here is the DNA: TGTGTCAGCAGTCAAGGACTAGTTGAAAGCACCGGGGAGCTGTTTTTT.